This T cell receptor (beta chain) was retrieved from a study of blood T cell repertoires in COVID-19. In the study overall: Acute and convalescent COVID-19 samples came from the United States, Italy and Spain. Sources were T cells, B-cell-depleted T cells, or PBMCs; the material itself was cDNA or gDNA.

The CDR3 consists of 14 residues. Per the germline V gene, CDR1 is MNHEY and CDR2 is SMNVEV (reference sequence). Trimming took off 6 bases at V and 9 bases at J, with 18 bases between the two ends. In the study's own analysis: Scientists estimated how many nucleated cells there were by amplifying reference gene primers. Clones were sequenced by immunoSEQ multiplex PCR, and TCRdb holds only the in-frame ones, with some missing. V, J and clone size derive from that table, while D and trimming were established from the DNA sequence. The data hold 70,000 or so clones, with roughly 85% observed a single time.

This receptor was taken from a woman older than 75 with acute or convalescent COVID-19. The chain carries TRBV27 and TRBJ2-1; a possible D gene is TRBD2 (5 bases). The sample was peripheral blood. The CDR3 sequence is CASRTPTGLGEQFF. The CDR3 DNA reads as TGTGCCAGCAGGACGCCAACGGGGTTGGGTGAGCAGTTCTTC.